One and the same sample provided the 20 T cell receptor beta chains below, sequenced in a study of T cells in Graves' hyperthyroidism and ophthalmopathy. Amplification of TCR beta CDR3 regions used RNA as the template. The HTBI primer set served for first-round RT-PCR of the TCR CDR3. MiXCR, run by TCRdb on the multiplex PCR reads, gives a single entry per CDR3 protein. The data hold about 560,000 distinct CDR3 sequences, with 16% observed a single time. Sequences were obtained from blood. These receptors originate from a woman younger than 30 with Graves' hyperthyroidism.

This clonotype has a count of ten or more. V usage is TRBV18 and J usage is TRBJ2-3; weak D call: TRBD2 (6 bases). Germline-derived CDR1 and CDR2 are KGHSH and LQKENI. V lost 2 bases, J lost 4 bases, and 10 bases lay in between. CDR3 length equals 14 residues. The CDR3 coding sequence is TGTGCCAGCTCACCAGGAGGGGCCGCAGATACGCAGTATTTT. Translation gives CASSPGGAADTQYF. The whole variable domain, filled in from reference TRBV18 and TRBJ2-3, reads NAGVMQNPRHLVRRRGQEARLRCSPMKGHSHVYWYRQLPEEGLKFMVYLQKENIIDESGMPKERFSAEFPKEGPSILRIQQVVRGDSAAYFCASSPGGAADTQYFGPGTRLTVL.

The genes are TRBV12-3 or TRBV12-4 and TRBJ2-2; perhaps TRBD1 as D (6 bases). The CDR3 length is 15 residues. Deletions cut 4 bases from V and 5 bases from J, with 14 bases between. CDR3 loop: CASSSRGRGTGELFF. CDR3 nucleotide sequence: TGTGCCAGCAGTTCGAGGGGGAGAGGTACCGGGGAGCTGTTTTTT.

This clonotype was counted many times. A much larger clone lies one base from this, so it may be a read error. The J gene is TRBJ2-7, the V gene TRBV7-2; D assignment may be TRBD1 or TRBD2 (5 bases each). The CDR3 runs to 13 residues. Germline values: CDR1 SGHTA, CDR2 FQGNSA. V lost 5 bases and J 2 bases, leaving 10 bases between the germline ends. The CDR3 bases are TGTGCCAGCAGCCGGGACGGGCCCTACGAGCAGTACTTC. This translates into CASSRDGPYEQYF.

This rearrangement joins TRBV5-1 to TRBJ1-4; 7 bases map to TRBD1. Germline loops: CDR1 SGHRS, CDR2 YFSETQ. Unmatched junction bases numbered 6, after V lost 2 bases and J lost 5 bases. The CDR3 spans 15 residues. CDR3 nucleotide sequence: TGCGCCAGCAGCTTTCGAGGGGGCCCAAATGAAAAACTGTTTTTT. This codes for CASSFRGGPNEKLFF.

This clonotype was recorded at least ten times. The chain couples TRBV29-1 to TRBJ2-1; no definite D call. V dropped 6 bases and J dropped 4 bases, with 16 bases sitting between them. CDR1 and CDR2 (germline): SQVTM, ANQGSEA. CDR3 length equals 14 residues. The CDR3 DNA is TGCAGCGTGGTCGGTATACTCGGGTACAATGAGCAGTTCTTC. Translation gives CSVVGILGYNEQFF.

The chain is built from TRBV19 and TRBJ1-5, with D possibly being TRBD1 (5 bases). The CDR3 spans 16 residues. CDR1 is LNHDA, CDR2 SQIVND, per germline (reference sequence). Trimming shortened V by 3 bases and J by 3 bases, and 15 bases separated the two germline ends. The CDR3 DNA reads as TGTGCCAGTAGTATCCCCCTCGGACAACTCAATCAGCCCCAGCATTTT. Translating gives CASSIPLGQLNQPQHF.

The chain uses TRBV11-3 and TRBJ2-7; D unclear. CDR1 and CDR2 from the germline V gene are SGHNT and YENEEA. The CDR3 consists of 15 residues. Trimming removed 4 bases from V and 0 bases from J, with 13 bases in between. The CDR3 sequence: CASSSTWESSYEQYF. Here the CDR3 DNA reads TGTGCCAGCAGCTCGACTTGGGAAAGCTCCTACGAGCAGTACTTC.

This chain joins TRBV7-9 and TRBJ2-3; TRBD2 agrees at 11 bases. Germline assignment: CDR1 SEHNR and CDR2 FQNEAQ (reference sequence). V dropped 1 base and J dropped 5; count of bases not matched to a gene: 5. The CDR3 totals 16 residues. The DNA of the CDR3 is TGTGCCAGCAGCTTAGGAGGAACTAGCGGGAGAGATACGCAGTATTTT. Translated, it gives CASSLGGTSGRDTQYF.

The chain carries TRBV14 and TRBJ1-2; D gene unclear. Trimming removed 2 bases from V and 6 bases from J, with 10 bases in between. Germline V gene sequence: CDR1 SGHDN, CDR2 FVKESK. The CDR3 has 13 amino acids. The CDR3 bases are TGTGCCAGCAGCCAAACCCGTGGGAATGGCTACACCTTC. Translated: CASSQTRGNGYTF. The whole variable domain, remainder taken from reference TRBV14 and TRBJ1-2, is EAGVTQFPSHSVIEKGQTVTLRCDPISGHDNLYWYRRVMGKEIKFLLHFVKESKQDESGMPNNRFLAERTGGTYSTLKVQPAELEDSGVYFCASSQTRGNGYTFGSGTRLTVV.

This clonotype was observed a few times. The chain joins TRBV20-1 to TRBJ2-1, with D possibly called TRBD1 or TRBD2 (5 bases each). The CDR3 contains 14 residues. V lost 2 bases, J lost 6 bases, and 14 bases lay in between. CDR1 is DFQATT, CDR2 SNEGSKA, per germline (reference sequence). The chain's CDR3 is CSARKPGTPNEQFF. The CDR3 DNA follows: TGCAGTGCTAGAAAGCCCGGGACCCCCAATGAGCAGTTCTTC.

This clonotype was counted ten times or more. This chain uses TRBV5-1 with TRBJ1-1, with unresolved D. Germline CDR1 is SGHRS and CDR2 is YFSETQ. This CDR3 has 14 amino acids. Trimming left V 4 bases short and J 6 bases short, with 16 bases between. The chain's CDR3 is CASSAAQDLAEAFF. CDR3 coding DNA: TGCGCCAGCAGCGCCGCCCAGGACCTTGCTGAAGCTTTCTTT.

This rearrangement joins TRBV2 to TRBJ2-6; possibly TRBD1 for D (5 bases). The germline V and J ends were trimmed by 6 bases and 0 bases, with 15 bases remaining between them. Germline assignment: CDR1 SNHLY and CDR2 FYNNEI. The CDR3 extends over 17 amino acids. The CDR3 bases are TGTGCCAGCAGCGCGGACATTCTCTCCTCTGGGGCCAACGTCCTGACTTTC. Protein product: CASSADILSSGANVLTF.

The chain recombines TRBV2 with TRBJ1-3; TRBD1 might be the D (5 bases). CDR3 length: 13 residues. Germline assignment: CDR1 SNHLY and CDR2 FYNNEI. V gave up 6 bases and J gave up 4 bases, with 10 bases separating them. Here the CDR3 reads CASRTGTGNTIYF. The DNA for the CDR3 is TGTGCCAGCAGGACCGGGACCGGAAACACCATATATTTT.

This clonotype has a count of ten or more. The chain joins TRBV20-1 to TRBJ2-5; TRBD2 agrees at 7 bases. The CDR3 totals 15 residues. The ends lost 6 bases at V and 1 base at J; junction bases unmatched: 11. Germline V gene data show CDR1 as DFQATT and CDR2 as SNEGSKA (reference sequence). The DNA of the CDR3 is TGCAGTGCCAGTACTATAGCGGGTCGCCAAGAGACCCAGTACTTC. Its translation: CSASTIAGRQETQYF.

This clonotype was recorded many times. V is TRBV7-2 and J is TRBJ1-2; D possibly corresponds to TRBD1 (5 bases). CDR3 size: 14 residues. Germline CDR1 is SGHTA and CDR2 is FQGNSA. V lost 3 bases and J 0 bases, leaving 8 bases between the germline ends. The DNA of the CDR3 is TGTGCCAGCAGCTTCCAGACAGCTAACTATGGCTACACCTTC. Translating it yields CASSFQTANYGYTF.

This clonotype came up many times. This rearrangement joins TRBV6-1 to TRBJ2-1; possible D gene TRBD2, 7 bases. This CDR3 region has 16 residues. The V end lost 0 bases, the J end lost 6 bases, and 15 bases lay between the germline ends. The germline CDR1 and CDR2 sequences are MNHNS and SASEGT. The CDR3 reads CASSEARGGRANEQFF. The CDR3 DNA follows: TGTGCCAGCAGTGAAGCGAGGGGGGGCAGGGCCAATGAGCAGTTCTTC.

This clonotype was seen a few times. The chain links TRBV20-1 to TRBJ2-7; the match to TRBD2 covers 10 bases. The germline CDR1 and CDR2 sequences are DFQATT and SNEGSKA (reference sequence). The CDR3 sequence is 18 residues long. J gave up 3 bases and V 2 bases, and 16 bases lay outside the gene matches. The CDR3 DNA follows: TGCAGTGCTAGATCTCTTCTAGCGGGAGAGTCGAAGGGCTACGAGCAGTACTTC. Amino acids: CSARSLLAGESKGYEQYF.

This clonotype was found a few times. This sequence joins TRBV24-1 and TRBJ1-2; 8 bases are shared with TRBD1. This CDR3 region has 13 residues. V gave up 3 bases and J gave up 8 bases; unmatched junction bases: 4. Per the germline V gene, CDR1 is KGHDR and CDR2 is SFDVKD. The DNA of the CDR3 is TGTGCCACCAGTGATCCCGGGACAGGCGGCTACACCTTC. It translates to CATSDPGTGGYTF.

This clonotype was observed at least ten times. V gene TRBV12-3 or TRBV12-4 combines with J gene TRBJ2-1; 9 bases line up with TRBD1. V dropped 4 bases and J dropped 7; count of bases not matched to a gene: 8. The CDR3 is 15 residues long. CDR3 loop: CASSSPGTGRNEQFF. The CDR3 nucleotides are TGTGCCAGCAGTTCCCCCGGGACAGGGCGTAATGAGCAGTTCTTC.

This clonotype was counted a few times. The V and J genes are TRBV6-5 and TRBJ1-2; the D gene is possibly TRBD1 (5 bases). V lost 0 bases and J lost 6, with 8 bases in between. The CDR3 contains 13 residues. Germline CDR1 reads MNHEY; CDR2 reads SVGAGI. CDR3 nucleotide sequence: TGTGCCAGCAGTTACTCCAAACAGGATGGCTACACCTTC. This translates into CASSYSKQDGYTF.